A selection of T cell receptor beta chains follows, all from one sample in a study of blood T cell repertoires in COVID-19. Produced via immunoSEQ multiplex PCR; TCRdb's table is partial and in-frame only. The sample has around 300,000 clones, 75% to 90% seen once. Material for sequencing was PBMCs or T cells enriched from blood (not recorded which). The source of these receptors is a young man who had recovered from COVID-19. Each CDR3 is given with its conserved first and last residue. The order of the fields is J gene, D gene, clone size, V gene, CDR3 length, CDR3 protein, CDR3 DNA. A D gene is named only where the DNA matches it firmly. Clone size, where shown, is once, few, many, or a class for clones that have expanded.

>TRBJ1-1|-|-|TRBV27|15
CASSYHGKGGAEAFF
TGTGCCAGCAGTTATCATGGCAAAGGGGGAGCTGAAGCTTTCTTT
>TRBJ2-5|TRBD1|-|TRBV9|14
CASSTGQGGETQYF
TGTGCCAGCAGCACGGGACAGGGAGGTGAGACCCAGTACTTC
>TRBJ1-4|-|-|TRBV28|15
CASSSQQGQNEKLFF
TGTGCCAGCAGTTCCCAACAGGGTCAGAATGAAAAACTGTTTTTT
>TRBJ2-2|TRBD1|-|TRBV18|17
CASSPERDRGKAGELFF
TGTGCCAGCTCACCAGAACGGGACAGGGGAAAAGCCGGGGAGCTGTTTTTT
>TRBJ2-3|-|-|TRBV5-5|17
CASSLTLVSRTTDTQYF
TGTGCCAGCAGCCTAACCCTAGTGTCCCGAACGACAGATACGCAGTATTTT
>TRBJ2-7|TRBD2|-|TRBV5-6|16
CASSLGASGVTYEQYF
TGTGCCAGCAGCTTGGGGGCTAGCGGGGTGACCTACGAGCAGTACTTC
>TRBJ2-5|-|-|TRBV11-2|16
CASSLTWDTPQETQYF
TGTGCCAGCAGCTTAACGTGGGACACACCCCAAGAGACCCAGTACTTC
>TRBJ2-2|-|-|TRBV9|12
CASSVGWQELFF
TGTGCCAGCAGCGTAGGGTGGCAGGAGCTGTTTTTT
>TRBJ1-2|-|-|TRBV4-2|13
CASSQEAGWYYTF
TGTGCCAGCAGCCAAGAGGCAGGTTGGTACTACACCTTC
>TRBJ2-6|TRBD1|-|TRBV19|17
CASSIRQGVAGANVLTF
TGTGCCAGTAGTATTCGACAGGGAGTTGCTGGGGCCAACGTCCTGACTTTC
>TRBJ2-2|TRBD1|few|TRBV10-1|15
CASSPFGQVPGELFF
TGCGCCAGCAGCCCATTTGGACAGGTCCCCGGGGAGCTGTTTTTT
>TRBJ2-3|TRBD2|-|TRBV5-1|15
CASSLALAVGDTQYF
TGCGCCAGCAGCTTGGCTCTAGCGGTGGGGGATACGCAGTATTTT
>TRBJ1-6|-|once|TRBV6-5|16
CASSYSMGASESPLHF
TGTGCCAGCAGTTACTCGATGGGAGCGTCAGAATCACCCCTCCACTTT
>TRBJ1-5|-|-|TRBV7-9|15
CASSPDLGPGQPQHF
TGTGCCAGCAGCCCTGATTTGGGGCCAGGTCAGCCCCAGCATTTT
>TRBJ2-2|TRBD2|-|TRBV2|15
CASKPGLAGTGELFF
TGTGCCAGCAAACCTGGACTAGCCGGCACCGGGGAGCTGTTTTTT
>TRBJ1-6|-|-|TRBV11-2|13
CASSLVGNSPLHF
TGTGCCAGCAGCTTAGTCGGGAATTCACCCCTCCACTTT
>TRBJ1-6|-|-|TRBV11-3|16
CASSLRGFSYNSPLHF
TGTGCCAGCAGCTTGAGGGGGTTTTCCTATAATTCACCCCTCCACTTT
>TRBJ2-1|TRBD2|-|TRBV2|16
CASRLRGLAIYNEQFF
TGTGCCAGCAGGCTAAGGGGACTAGCGATCTACAATGAGCAGTTCTTC
>TRBJ1-3|-|once|TRBV7-6|18
CASSLKSPSSLPGNTIYF
TGTGCCAGCAGCTTAAAATCCCCGAGCTCTCTGCCCGGAAACACCATATATTTT